What follows is one T cell receptor (beta chain) and its context. This sample is part of a study of OX40 agonist ivuxolimab in advanced cancers. On the study more broadly: Patients were infused with ivuxolimab every 2 weeks at 0.01 to 10 mg/kg. Enrollees could have had prior anti-PD-1, anti-PD-L1 or anti-CTLA-4 therapy, which 40% to 45% had received.

Samples of blood were obtained at baseline, on cycle 4 day 1, and on cycle 7 day 1. Germline V gene sequence: CDR1 LNHDA, CDR2 SQIVND (reference sequence). This CDR3 region has 19 residues. J lost 1 base, V lost 4 bases, and 9 bases had no gene match. Libraries were prepared by immunoSEQ multiplex PCR; TCRdb keeps only in-frame clonotypes and omits some of them. The repertoire consists of about 23,000 clones, with about 76% occurring once and the leading ten covering 2% to 2.5%. This material consisted of CD4+ or CD8+ T cells sorted from blood, taken in a trial of the OX40 agonist ivuxolimab. The chain links TRBV19 to TRBJ2-1; TRBD2 agrees at 14 bases. This receptor was taken from an adult with an advanced solid tumor such as melanoma, head and neck, liver or kidney cancer. The CDR3 sequence is CASSTAPGLAGESYNEQFF. The CDR3 DNA is TGTGCCAGTAGTACCGCCCCGGGACTAGCGGGAGAATCCTACAATGAGCAGTTCTTC.